Listed below are T cell receptor beta chains from one sample, sequenced in a study of blood T cell repertoires in COVID-19. TCRdb's table, derived via immunoSEQ multiplex PCR, lists solely in-frame clones and lacks some. The sample carries approximately 250,000 clones, over 80% recorded once. Sequencing was done on a sample of PBMCs or T cells enriched from blood (not recorded which). These receptors originate from a woman aged 35 to 49 who had been exposed to COVID-19. The CDR3 runs from the conserved cysteine through the conserved F or W. Each record gives: J gene, D gene, V gene, clone size, CDR3 protein, CDR3 DNA. The D gene is left open where the match is weak. Some rows mark clone size as missing; the rest say once, few, many or name a class of expanded clone.

j_call: TRBJ1-5
d_call: TRBD1
v_call: TRBV5-5
clone_size: -
cdr3_aa: CASSLTGANQPQHF
cdr3_nt: TGTGCCAGCAGCTTAACAGGGGCCAATCAGCCCCAGCATTTT

j_call: TRBJ1-3
d_call: -
v_call: TRBV30
clone_size: -
cdr3_aa: CAWSVTGNSGNTIYF
cdr3_nt: TGTGCCTGGAGTGTTACAGGGAACTCTGGAAACACCATATATTTT

j_call: TRBJ1-3
d_call: -
v_call: TRBV10-3
clone_size: -
cdr3_aa: CAISDGRSGNTIYF
cdr3_nt: TGTGCCATCAGTGATGGGCGCTCTGGAAACACCATATATTTT

j_call: TRBJ1-1
d_call: -
v_call: TRBV12-5
clone_size: few
cdr3_aa: CASGSPRGAPEAFF
cdr3_nt: TGTGCTAGTGGTTCCCCGCGAGGCGCACCTGAAGCTTTCTTT

j_call: TRBJ1-1
d_call: TRBD1
v_call: TRBV7-2
clone_size: -
cdr3_aa: CASSLVAGGSEAFF
cdr3_nt: TGTGCCAGCAGCTTGGTGGCAGGGGGCTCTGAAGCTTTCTTT

j_call: TRBJ1-2
d_call: TRBD1
v_call: TRBV19
clone_size: -
cdr3_aa: CASSRGTGGSYGYTF
cdr3_nt: TGTGCCAGTAGTAGGGGGACAGGGGGCAGCTATGGCTACACCTTC

j_call: TRBJ1-2
d_call: -
v_call: TRBV4-1
clone_size: -
cdr3_aa: CASSHDRYYGYTF
cdr3_nt: TGCGCCAGCAGCCACGACAGGTACTATGGCTACACCTTC

j_call: TRBJ2-3
d_call: TRBD1
v_call: TRBV5-1
clone_size: -
cdr3_aa: CASSLGQGRDTQYF
cdr3_nt: TGTGCCAGCAGCTTGGGACAGGGACGGGATACGCAGTATTTT

j_call: TRBJ2-3
d_call: TRBD2
v_call: TRBV5-4
clone_size: -
cdr3_aa: CASSLISGATDTQYF
cdr3_nt: TGTGCCAGCAGCTTGATAAGCGGGGCCACAGATACGCAGTATTTT

j_call: TRBJ1-2
d_call: TRBD1
v_call: TRBV28
clone_size: -
cdr3_aa: CASRGTGRHSYGYTF
cdr3_nt: TGTGCCAGCAGAGGGACAGGGCGGCATTCCTATGGCTACACCTTC

j_call: TRBJ2-1
d_call: TRBD2
v_call: TRBV7-6
clone_size: -
cdr3_aa: CASSLLAGGGNEQFF
cdr3_nt: TGTGCCAGCAGCCTACTAGCGGGAGGTGGCAATGAGCAGTTCTTC

j_call: TRBJ2-3
d_call: TRBD2
v_call: TRBV7-2
clone_size: -
cdr3_aa: CASSLDGTSSDTQYF
cdr3_nt: TGTGCCAGCAGCTTAGATGGGACTAGCTCGGATACGCAGTATTTT

j_call: TRBJ1-1
d_call: TRBD1
v_call: TRBV5-6
clone_size: -
cdr3_aa: CASSSDRGRTEAFF
cdr3_nt: TGTGCCAGCAGCTCGGACAGGGGCAGGACTGAAGCTTTCTTT

j_call: TRBJ1-1
d_call: -
v_call: TRBV6-5
clone_size: -
cdr3_aa: CASIYAAGLGTEAFF
cdr3_nt: TGTGCCAGTATCTACGCGGCCGGCTTGGGCACTGAAGCTTTCTTT

j_call: TRBJ1-6
d_call: TRBD1
v_call: TRBV27
clone_size: -
cdr3_aa: CASRTGGGSPLHF
cdr3_nt: TGTGCCAGCAGAACAGGGGGGGGTTCACCCCTCCACTTT

j_call: TRBJ2-7
d_call: -
v_call: TRBV19
clone_size: -
cdr3_aa: CASSIHRSYEQYF
cdr3_nt: TGTGCCAGTAGTATACACAGGAGCTACGAGCAGTACTTC

j_call: TRBJ2-7
d_call: -
v_call: TRBV5-4
clone_size: -
cdr3_aa: CASSLVQGKDEQYF
cdr3_nt: TGTGCCAGCAGCTTGGTTCAGGGGAAGGACGAGCAGTACTTC

j_call: TRBJ2-3
d_call: TRBD2
v_call: TRBV9
clone_size: -
cdr3_aa: CASSVDSGTDTQYF
cdr3_nt: TGTGCCAGCAGCGTAGATAGCGGGACAGATACGCAGTATTTT